The 3 T cell receptor beta chains given below trace back to one sample, sequenced in a study of OX40 agonist ivuxolimab in advanced cancers. Some clones are missing from TCRdb's copy, which holds only in-frame ones; the method was immunoSEQ multiplex PCR. The sample consists of 65,000 to 70,000 clones, 90% of them appearing once. Here the sequenced sample was CD4+ or CD8+ T cells sorted from blood, taken in a trial of the OX40 agonist ivuxolimab. These receptors came from an adult with an advanced solid tumor such as melanoma, head and neck, liver or kidney cancer.

The CDR3 protein is CASSLARRQGSDYEQYF. The DNA for the CDR3 is TGTGCCAGCAGCTTAGCCCGCCGACAGGGCTCTGACTACGAGCAGTACTTC. This rearrangement joins TRBV11-2 to TRBJ2-7; 7 nucleotides match TRBD1. With 1 base clipped from V and 3 bases from J, the junction kept 12 bases outside the gene matches. The CDR3 contains 17 residues. Per germline, CDR1 SGHAT and CDR2 FQNNGV.

V and J are TRBV2 and TRBJ2-3; 8 positions agree with TRBD2. The ends lost 6 bases at V and 3 bases at J; junction bases unmatched: 5. In germline, CDR1 is SNHLY, CDR2 FYNNEI. This CDR3 contains 14 residues. The CDR3 is CASRVQRGTDTQYF. The CDR3 DNA is TGTGCCAGCAGGGTGCAGCGGGGGACAGATACGCAGTATTTT.

The chain links TRBV11-3 to TRBJ2-7; D is undetermined. The CDR3 has 15 amino acids. Germline V gene sequence: CDR1 SGHNT, CDR2 YENEEA. Trimming left V 6 bases short and J 0 bases short, with 15 bases between. The CDR3 region has the DNA TGTGCCAGCAGAGACCAACCACAGAGCTCCTACGAGCAGTACTTC. This encodes CASRDQPQSSYEQYF.